This TCR beta chain was identified during a study of Graves' ophthalmopathy and Graves' hyperthyroidism. PBMCs stemmed from more than 9.5 ml of fresh peripheral blood. TCR beta CDR3 regions were amplified from RNA transcripts. First-round RT-PCR used HTBI primers; second-round multiplex PCR followed. In TCRdb, the multiplex PCR reads were re-called with MiXCR into one record per CDR3 protein. The sample lists a few hundred thousand distinct CDR3 sequences; over 20% were seen once. This clonotype was recorded at least ten times. This CDR3 is built from 11 residues. Trimming removed 3 bases from V and 7 bases from J, with 3 bases in between.

This sequence was found in a woman aged 18-35 years with stable Graves' hyperthyroidism. Input material: peripheral blood. This rearrangement joins TRBV12-3 or TRBV12-4 to TRBJ2-2; D remains ambiguous. The chain's CDR3 is CASSFGGELFF. The CDR3 nucleotides are TGTGCCAGCAGTTTCGGCGGGGAGCTGTTTTTT.